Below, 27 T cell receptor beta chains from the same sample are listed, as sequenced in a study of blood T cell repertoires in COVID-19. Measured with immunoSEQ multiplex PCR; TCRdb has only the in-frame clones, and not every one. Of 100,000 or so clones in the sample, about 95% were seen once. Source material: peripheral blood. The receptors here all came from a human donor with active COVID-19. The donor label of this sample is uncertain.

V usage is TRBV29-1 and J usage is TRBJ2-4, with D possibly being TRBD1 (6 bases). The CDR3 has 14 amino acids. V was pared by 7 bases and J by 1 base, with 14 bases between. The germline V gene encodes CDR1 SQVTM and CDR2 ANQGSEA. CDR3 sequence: CSGRQAGAKNIQYF. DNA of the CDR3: TGCAGCGGGAGACAGGCCGGGGCCAAAAACATTCAGTACTTC.

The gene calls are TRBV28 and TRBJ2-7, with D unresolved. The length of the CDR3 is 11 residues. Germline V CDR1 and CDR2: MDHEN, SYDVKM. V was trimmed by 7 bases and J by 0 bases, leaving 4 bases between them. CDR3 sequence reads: CASTSSYEQYF. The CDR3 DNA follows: TGTGCCAGCACCTCCTCCTACGAGCAGTACTTC.

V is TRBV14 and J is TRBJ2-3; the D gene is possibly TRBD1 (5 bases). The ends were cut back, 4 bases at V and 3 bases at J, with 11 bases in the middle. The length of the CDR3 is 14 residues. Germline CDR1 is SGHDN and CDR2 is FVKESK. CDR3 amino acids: CASSLRVPTDTQYF. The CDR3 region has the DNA TGTGCCAGCAGCCTCAGGGTGCCAACAGATACGCAGTATTTT.

CDR3 amino acids: CASSPGQGGGQPQHF. In nucleotides, the CDR3 is TGTGCCAGCTCACCGGGACAGGGCGGCGGTCAGCCCCAGCATTTT. The J gene is TRBJ1-5, the V gene TRBV18, with 9 bases aligning to TRBD1. Germline CDR1 is KGHSH and CDR2 is LQKENI. This CDR3 is built from 15 residues. V gave up 3 bases and J gave up 6 bases; unmatched junction bases: 6. The complete variable domain, with remaining parts taken from reference TRBV18 and TRBJ1-5, reads NAGVMQNPRHLVRRRGQEARLRCSPMKGHSHVYWYRQLPEEGLKFMVYLQKENIIDESGMPKERFSAEFPKEGPSILRIQQVVRGDSAAYFCASSPGQGGGQPQHFGDGTRLSIL.

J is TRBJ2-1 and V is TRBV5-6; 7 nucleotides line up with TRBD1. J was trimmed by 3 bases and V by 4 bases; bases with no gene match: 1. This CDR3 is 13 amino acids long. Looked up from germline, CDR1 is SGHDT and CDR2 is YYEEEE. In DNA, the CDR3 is TGTGCCAGCAGCGGGGACAGCTACAATGAGCAGTTCTTC. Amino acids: CASSGDSYNEQFF.

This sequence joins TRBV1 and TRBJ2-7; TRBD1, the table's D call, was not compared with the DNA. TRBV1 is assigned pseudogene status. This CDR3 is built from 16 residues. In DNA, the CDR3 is TGCACCAGCAGCCAAGTATGGGGCCAGGACCCCTACGAGCAGTACTTC. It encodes CTSSQVWGQDPYEQYF.

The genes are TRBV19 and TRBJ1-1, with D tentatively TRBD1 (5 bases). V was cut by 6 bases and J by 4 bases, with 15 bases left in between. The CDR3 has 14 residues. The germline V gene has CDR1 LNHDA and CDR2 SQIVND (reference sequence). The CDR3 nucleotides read TGTGCCAGTAGGCTGCGGGGCGCGCCCACTGAAGCTTTCTTT. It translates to CASRLRGAPTEAFF.

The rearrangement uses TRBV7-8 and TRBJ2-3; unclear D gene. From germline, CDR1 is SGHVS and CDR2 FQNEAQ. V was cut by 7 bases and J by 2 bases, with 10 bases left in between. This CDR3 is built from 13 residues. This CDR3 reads CASNEPYTDTQYF. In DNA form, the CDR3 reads TGTGCCAGCAATGAACCCTACACAGATACGCAGTATTTT.

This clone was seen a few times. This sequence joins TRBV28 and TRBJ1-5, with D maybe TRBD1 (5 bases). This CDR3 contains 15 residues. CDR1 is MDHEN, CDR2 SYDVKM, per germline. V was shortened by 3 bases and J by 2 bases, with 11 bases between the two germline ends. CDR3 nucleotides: TGTGCCAGCAGTTTTGGGCAGGGTGGCAATCAGCCCCAGCATTTT. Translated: CASSFGQGGNQPQHF.

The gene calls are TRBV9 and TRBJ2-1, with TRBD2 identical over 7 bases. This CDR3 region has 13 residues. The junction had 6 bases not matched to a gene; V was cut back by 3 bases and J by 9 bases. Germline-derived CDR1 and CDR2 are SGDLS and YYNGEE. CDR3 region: CASSESTSREQFF. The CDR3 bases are TGTGCCAGCAGCGAGTCGACTAGCCGTGAGCAGTTCTTC.

The CDR3 DNA is TGTGCCAGCACCCAGGGCGGACTAGTAATCTACGAGCAGTACTTC. Its protein is CASTQGGLVIYEQYF. The chain employs TRBV6-5 and TRBJ2-7, with 7 bases lining up with TRBD2. Germline V gene data show CDR1 as MNHEY and CDR2 as SVGAGI. V trimming: 7 bases; J trimming: 3 bases; junction bases outside the gene matches: 12. CDR3 size: 15 residues.

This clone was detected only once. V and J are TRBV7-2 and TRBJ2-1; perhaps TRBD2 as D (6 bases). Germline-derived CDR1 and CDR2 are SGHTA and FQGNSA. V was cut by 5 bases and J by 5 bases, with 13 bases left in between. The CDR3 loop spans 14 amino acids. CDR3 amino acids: CASSHPEGNNEQFF. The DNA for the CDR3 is TGTGCCAGCAGCCATCCGGAGGGAAACAATGAGCAGTTCTTC.

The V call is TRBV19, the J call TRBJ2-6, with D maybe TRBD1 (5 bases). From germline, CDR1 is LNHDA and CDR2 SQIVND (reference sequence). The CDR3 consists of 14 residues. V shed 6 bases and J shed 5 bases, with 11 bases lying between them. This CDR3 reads CASSTGFRANVLTF. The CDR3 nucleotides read TGTGCCAGTAGCACAGGATTCAGGGCCAACGTCCTGACTTTC. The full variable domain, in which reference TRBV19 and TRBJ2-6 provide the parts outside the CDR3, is DGGITQSPKYLFRKEGQNVTLSCEQNLNHDAMYWYRQDPGQGLRLIYYSQIVNDFQKGDIAEGYSVSREKKESFPLTVTSAQKNPTAFYLCASSTGFRANVLTFGAGSRLTVL.

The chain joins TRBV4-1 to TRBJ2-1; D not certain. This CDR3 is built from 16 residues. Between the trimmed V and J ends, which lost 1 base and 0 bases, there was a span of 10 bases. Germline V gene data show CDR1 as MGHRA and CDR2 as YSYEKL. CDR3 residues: CASSQARLSSYNEQFF. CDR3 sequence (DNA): TGCGCCAGCAGCCAAGCCCGCCTAAGCTCCTACAATGAGCAGTTCTTC.

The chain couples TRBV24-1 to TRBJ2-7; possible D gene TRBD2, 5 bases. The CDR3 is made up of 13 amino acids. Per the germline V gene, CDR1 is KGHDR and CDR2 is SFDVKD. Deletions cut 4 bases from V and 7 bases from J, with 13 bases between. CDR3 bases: TGTGCCACCAGTGAACCGAGCTCGGGGGAGCAGTACTTC. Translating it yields CATSEPSSGEQYF.

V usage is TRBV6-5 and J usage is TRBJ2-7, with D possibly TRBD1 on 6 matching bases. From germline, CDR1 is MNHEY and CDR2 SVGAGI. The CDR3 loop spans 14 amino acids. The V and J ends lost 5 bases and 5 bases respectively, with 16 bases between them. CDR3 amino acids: CASSTQGNWDEQYF. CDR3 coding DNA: TGTGCCAGCAGTACACAGGGAAACTGGGACGAGCAGTACTTC.

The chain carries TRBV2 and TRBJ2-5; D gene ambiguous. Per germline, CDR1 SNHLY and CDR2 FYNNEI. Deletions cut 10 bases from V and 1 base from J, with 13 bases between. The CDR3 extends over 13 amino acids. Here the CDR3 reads CAISGLAQETQYF. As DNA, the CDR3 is TGTGCCATCTCGGGTCTTGCCCAAGAGACCCAGTACTTC.

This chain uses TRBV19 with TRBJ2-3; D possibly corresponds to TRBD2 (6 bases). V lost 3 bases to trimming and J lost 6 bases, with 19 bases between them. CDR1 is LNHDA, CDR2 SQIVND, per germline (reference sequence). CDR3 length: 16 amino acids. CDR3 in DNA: TGTGCCAGTAGTATCGGCGACCGGGCCCGGGGGGATACGCAGTATTTT. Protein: CASSIGDRARGDTQYF.

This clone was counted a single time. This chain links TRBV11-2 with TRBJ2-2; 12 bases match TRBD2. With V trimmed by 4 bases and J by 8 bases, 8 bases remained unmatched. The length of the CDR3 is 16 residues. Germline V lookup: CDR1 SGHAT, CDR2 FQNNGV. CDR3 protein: CASSWRKTSGRGELFF. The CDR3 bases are TGTGCCAGCAGCTGGAGAAAGACTAGCGGGAGAGGGGAGCTGTTTTTT.

DNA for the CDR3: TGCGCCAGCAGCTTGGGTAGCGGGAGTTATGAGCAGTTCTTC. Translated, it gives CASSLGSGSYEQFF. V is TRBV5-1 and J is TRBJ2-1; TRBD2 matches 9 bases. The CDR3 is made up of 14 amino acids. With 0 bases clipped from V and 8 bases from J, the junction kept 3 bases outside the gene matches. Germline-derived CDR1 and CDR2 are SGHRS and YFSETQ.

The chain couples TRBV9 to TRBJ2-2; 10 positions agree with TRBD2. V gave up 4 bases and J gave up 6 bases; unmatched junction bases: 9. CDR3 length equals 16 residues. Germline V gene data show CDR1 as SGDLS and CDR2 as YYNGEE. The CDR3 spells CASSPPGLASPGELFF. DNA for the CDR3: TGTGCCAGCAGCCCCCCGGGACTAGCGTCCCCCGGGGAGCTGTTTTTT.

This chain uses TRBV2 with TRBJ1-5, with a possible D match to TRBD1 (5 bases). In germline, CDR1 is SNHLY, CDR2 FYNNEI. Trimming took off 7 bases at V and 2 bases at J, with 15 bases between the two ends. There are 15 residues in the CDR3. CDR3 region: CASTRGVEGNQPQHF. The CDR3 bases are TGTGCCAGCACTCGGGGGGTAGAGGGCAATCAGCCCCAGCATTTT.

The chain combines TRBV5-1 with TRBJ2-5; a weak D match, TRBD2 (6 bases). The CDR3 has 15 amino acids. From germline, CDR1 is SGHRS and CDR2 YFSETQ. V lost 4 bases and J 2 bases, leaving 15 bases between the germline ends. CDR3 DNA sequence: TGCGCCAGCAGCCCCACCCCTGGAGGGCAAGAGACCCAGTACTTC. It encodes CASSPTPGGQETQYF.

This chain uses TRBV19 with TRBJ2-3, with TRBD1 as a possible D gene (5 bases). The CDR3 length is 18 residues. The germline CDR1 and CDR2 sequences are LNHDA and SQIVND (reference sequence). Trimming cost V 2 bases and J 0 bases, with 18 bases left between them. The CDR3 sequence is CASSIRELTGISTDTQYF. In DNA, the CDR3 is TGTGCCAGTAGTATACGAGAACTCACAGGAATCAGCACAGATACGCAGTATTTT.

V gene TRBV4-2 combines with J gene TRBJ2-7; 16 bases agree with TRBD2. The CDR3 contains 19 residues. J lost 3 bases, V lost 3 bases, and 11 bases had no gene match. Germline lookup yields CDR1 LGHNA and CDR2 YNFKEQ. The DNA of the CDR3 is TGTGCCAGCAGCCAGGGAAGGGGACTAGCGGGAGGGCTGAACTACGAGCAGTACTTC. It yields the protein CASSQGRGLAGGLNYEQYF.

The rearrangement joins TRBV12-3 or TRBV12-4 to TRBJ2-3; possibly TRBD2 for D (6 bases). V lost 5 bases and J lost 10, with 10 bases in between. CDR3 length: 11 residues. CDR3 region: CASSQRVPQYF. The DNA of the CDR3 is TGTGCCAGCAGTCAGCGGGTCCCGCAGTATTTT.

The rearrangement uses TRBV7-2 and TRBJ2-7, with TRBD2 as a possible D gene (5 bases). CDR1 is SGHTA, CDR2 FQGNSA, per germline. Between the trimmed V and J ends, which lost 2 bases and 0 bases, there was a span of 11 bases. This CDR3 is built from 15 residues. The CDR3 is CASSLILRGSYEQYF. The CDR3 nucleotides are TGTGCCAGCAGCTTAATACTTCGGGGCTCCTACGAGCAGTACTTC.